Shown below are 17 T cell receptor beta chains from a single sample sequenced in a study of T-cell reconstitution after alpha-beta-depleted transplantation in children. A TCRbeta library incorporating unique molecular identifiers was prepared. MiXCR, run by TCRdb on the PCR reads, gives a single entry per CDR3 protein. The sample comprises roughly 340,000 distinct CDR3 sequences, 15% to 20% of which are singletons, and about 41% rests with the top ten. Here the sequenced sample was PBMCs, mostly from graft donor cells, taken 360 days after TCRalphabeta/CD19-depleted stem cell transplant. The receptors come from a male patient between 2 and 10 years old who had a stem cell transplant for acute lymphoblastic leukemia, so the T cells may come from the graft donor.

CDR3 residues: CSARDPADPYNEQFF. The CDR3 DNA follows: TGCAGTGCTAGAGATCCAGCGGACCCCTACAATGAGCAGTTCTTC. The rearrangement joins TRBV20-1 to TRBJ2-1; the D gene is possibly TRBD2 (5 bases). This CDR3 region has 15 residues. V was cut by 0 bases and J by 2 bases, with 11 bases left in between. Per germline, CDR1 DFQATT and CDR2 SNEGSKA (reference sequence).

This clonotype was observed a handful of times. CDR3 amino acids: CASRPGLVFYEQYF. The CDR3 region has the DNA TGTGCCAGCAGGCCGGGACTAGTCTTTTACGAGCAGTACTTC. This sequence joins TRBV28 and TRBJ2-7; TRBD2 aligns across 8 bases. J gave up 4 bases and V 6 bases, and 8 bases lay outside the gene matches. This CDR3 comprises 14 residues. Germline V CDR1 and CDR2: MDHEN, SYDVKM.

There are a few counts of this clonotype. CDR3 protein: CAISEPGLAGAGTQYF. The CDR3 DNA follows: TGTGCCATCAGTGAGCCGGGACTAGCGGGAGCGGGGACCCAGTACTTC. V and J are TRBV10-3 and TRBJ2-5; 14 nucleotides agree with TRBD2. V was pared by 2 bases and J by 7 bases, with 6 bases of the junction left unmatched. The CDR3 has 16 amino acids. Per germline, CDR1 ENHRY and CDR2 SYGVKD.

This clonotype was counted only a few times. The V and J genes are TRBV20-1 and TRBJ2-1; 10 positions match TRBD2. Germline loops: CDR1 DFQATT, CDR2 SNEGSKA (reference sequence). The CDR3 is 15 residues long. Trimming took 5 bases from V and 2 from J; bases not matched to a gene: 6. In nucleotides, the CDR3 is TGCAGTGCTCACCAACTAGCGGGGACCTACAATGAGCAGTTCTTC. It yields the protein CSAHQLAGTYNEQFF.

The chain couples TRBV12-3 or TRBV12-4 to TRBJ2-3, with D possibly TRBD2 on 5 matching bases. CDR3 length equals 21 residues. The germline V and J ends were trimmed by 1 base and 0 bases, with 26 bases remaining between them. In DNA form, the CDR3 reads TGTGCCAGCAGTTTAGGGGGTAGCGTGGTAGGGTCCGCTAAAAGCACAGATACGCAGTATTTT. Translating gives CASSLGGSVVGSAKSTDTQYF.

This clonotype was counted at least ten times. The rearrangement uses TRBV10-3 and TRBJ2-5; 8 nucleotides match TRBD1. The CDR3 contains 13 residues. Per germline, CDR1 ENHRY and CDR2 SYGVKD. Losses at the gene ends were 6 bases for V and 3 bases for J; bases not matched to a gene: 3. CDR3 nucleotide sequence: TGTGCCATCAGCATGACAGGGGAAGAGACCCAGTACTTC. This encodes CAISMTGEETQYF.

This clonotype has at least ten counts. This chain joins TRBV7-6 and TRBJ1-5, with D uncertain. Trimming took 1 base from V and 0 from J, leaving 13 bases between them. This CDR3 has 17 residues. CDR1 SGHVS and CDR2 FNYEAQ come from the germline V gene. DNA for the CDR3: TGTGCCAGCAGCTTAGAACCCGGAGTCAATAGCAATCAGCCCCAGCATTTT. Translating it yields CASSLEPGVNSNQPQHF.

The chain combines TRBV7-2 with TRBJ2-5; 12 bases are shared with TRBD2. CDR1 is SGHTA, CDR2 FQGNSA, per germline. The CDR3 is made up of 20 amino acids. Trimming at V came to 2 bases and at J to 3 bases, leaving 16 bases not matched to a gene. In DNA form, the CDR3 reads TGTGCCAGCAGCTTATCGCGGACTAGCGGGAACCTGGTTATAGAAGAGACCCAGTACTTC. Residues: CASSLSRTSGNLVIEETQYF.

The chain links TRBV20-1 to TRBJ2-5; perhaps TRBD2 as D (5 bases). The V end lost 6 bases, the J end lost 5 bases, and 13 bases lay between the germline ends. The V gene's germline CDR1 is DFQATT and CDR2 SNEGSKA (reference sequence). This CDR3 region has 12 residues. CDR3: CSARGFGETQYF. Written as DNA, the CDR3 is TGCAGTGCCCGAGGGTTTGGGGAGACCCAGTACTTC.

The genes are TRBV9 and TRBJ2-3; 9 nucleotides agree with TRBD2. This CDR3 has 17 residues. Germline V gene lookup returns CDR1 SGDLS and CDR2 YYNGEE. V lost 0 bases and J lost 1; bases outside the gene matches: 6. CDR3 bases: TGTGCCAGCAGCGTAGTGGATAGCGGGAGTGGCACAGATACGCAGTATTTT. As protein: CASSVVDSGSGTDTQYF.

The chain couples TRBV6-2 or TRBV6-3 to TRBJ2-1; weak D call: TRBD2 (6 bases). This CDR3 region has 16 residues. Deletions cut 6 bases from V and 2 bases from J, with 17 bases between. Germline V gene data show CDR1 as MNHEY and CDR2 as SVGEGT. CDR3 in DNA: TGTGCCAGCAGCGATGGGGCGGGAATCGCCTACAATGAGCAGTTCTTC. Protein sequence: CASSDGAGIAYNEQFF.

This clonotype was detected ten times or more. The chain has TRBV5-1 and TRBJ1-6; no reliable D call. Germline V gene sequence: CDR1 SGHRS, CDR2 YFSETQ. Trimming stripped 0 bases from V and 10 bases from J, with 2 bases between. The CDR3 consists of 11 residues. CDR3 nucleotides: TGCGCCAGCAGCTTGGACTCACCCCTCCACTTT. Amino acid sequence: CASSLDSPLHF. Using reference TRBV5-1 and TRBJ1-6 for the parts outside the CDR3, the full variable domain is KAGVTQTPRYLIKTRGQQVTLSCSPISGHRSVSWYQQTPGQGLQFLFEYFSETQRNKGNFPGRFSGRQFSNSRSEMNVSTLELGDSALYLCASSLDSPLHFGNGTRLTVT.

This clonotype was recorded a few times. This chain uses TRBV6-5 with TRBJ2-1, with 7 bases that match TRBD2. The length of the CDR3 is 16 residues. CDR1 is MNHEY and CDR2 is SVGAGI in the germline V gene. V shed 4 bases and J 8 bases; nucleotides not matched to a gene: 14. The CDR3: CASSWDGGREWDEQFF. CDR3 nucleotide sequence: TGTGCCAGCAGTTGGGACGGAGGGCGGGAGTGGGATGAGCAGTTCTTC.

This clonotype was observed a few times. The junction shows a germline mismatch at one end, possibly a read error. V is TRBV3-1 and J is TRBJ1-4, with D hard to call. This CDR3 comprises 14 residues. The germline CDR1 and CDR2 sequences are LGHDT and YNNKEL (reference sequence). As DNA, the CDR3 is TGTGCCAGCACCCAAGGGTCAACTAATGAAAAACTGTTTTTT. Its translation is CASTQGSTNEKLFF.

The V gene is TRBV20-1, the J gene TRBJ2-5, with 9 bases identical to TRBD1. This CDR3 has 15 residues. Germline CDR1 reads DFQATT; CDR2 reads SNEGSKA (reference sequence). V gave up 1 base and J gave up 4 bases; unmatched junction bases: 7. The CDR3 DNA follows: TGCAGTGCTAGAGCGGACAGGGGAGGAGTAGAGACCCAGTACTTC. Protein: CSARADRGGVETQYF.

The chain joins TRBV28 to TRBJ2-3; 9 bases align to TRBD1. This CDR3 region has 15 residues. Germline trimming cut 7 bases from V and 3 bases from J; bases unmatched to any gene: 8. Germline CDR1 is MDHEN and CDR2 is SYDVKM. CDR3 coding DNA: TGTGCCAGCACCCCCGGGGGACAGGGAACAGATACGCAGTATTTT. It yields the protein CASTPGGQGTDTQYF.

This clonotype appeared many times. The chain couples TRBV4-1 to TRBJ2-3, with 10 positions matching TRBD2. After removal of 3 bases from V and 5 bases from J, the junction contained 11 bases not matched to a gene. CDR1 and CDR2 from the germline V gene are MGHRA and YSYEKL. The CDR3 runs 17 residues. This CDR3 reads CASSQVLAGVVGDTQYF. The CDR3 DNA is TGCGCCAGCAGCCAGGTGCTAGCGGGGGTGGTAGGAGATACGCAGTATTTT.